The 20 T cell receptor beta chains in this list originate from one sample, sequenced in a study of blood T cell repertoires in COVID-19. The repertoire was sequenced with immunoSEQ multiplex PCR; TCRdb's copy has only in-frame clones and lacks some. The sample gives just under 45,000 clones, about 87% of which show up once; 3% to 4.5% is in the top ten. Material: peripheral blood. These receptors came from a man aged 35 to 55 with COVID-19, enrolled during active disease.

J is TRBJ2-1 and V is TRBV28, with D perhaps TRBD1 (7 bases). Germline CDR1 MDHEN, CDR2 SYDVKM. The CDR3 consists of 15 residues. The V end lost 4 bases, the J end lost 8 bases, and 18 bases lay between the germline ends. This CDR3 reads CASSSQGEVMYEQFF. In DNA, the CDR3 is TGTGCCAGCAGTTCCCAGGGGGAGGTGATGTATGAGCAGTTCTTC. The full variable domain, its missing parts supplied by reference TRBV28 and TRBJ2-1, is DVKVTQSSRYLVKRTGEKVFLECVQDMDHENMFWYRQDPGLGLRLIYFSYDVKMKEKGDIPEGYSVSREKKERFSLILESASTNQTSMYLCASSSQGEVMYEQFFGPGTRLTVL.

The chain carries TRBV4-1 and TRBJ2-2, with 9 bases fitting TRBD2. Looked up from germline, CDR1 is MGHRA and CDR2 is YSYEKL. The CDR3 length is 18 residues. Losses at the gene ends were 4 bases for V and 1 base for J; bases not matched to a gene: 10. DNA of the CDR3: TGCGCCAGCAGCCCATTGGGGGTAGCGGGGGAGAACACCGGGGAGCTGTTTTTT. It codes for CASSPLGVAGENTGELFF.

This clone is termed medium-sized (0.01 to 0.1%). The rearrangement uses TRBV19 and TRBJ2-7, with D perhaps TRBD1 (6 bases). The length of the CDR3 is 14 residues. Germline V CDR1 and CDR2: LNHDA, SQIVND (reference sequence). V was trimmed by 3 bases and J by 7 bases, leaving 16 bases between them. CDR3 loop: CASSMGASSREQYF. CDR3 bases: TGTGCCAGTAGTATGGGGGCCAGCTCTCGGGAGCAGTACTTC.

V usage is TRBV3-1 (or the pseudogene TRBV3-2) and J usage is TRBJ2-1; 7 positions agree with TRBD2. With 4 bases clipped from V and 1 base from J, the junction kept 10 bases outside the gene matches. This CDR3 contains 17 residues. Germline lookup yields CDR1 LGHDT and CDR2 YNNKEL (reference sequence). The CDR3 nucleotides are TGTGCCAGCAGCCCGAGACAGCTAGCGGAATCCTACAATGAGCAGTTCTTC. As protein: CASSPRQLAESYNEQFF.

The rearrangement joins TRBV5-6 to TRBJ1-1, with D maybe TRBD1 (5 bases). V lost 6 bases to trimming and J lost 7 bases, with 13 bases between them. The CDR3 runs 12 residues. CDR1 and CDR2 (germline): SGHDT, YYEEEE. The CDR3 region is CASTQWQGEAFF. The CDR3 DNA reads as TGTGCCAGCACCCAATGGCAGGGTGAAGCTTTCTTT. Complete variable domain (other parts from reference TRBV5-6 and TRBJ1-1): DAGVTQSPTHLIKTRGQQVTLRCSPKSGHDTVSWYQQALGQGPQFIFQYYEEEERQRGNFPDRFSGHQFPNYSSELNVNALLLGDSALYLCASTQWQGEAFFGQGTRLTVV.

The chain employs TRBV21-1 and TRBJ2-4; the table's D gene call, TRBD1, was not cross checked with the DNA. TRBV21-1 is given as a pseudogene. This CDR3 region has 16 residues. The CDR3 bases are TGTGCCAGCAGCAAAGTCCAGGGGAGAGACAGTGACATTCAGTACTTC. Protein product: CASSKVQGRDSDIQYF.

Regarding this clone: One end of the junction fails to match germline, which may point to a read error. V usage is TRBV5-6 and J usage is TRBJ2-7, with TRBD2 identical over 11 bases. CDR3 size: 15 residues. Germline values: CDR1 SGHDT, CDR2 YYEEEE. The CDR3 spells CASSLGLAGHQLWNF. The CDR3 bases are TGTGCCAGCAGCTTAGGACTAGCGGGCCATCAGCTATGGAACTTC.

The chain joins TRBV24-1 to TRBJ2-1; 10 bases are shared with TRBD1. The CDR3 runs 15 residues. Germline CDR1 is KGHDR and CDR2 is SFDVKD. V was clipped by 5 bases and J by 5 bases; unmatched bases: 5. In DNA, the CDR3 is TGTGCCACCAGTGTAGATGGGACAGGGGACAATGAGCAGTTCTTC. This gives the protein CATSVDGTGDNEQFF.

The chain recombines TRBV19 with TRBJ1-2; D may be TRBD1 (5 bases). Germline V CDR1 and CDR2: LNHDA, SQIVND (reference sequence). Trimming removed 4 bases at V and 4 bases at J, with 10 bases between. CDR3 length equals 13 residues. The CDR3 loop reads CASSSRQGYGYTF. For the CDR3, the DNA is TGTGCCAGTAGTAGCCGCCAGGGCTATGGCTACACCTTC.

CDR3 loop: CASSEARPPDLDQPQHF. The CDR3 region has the DNA TGTGCCAGCAGTGAAGCGCGGCCCCCTGATTTGGATCAGCCCCAGCATTTT. The chain couples TRBV6-1 to TRBJ1-5, with unresolved D. Per the germline V gene, CDR1 is MNHNS and CDR2 is SASEGT. The CDR3 has 17 residues. Deletions cut 0 bases from V and 5 bases from J, with 17 bases between.

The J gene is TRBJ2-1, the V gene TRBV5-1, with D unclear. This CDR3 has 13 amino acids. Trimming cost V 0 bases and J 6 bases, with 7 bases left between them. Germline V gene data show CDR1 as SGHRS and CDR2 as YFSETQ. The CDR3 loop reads CASSLAGSNEQFF. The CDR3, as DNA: TGCGCCAGCAGCTTGGCCGGTTCCAATGAGCAGTTCTTC.

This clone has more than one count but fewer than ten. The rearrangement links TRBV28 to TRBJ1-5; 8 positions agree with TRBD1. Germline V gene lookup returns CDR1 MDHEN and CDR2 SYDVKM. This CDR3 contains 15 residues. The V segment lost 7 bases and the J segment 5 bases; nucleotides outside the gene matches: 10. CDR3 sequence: CASKTGVRSDQPQHF. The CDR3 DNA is TGTGCCAGCAAGACAGGGGTGAGGTCGGATCAGCCCCAGCATTTT.

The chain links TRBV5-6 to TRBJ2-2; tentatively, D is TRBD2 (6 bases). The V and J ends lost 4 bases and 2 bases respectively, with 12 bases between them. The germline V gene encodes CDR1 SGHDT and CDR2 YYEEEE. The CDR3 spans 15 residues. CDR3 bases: TGTGCCAGCAGCCCGGGACTCTTCAACACCGGGGAGCTGTTTTTT. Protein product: CASSPGLFNTGELFF.

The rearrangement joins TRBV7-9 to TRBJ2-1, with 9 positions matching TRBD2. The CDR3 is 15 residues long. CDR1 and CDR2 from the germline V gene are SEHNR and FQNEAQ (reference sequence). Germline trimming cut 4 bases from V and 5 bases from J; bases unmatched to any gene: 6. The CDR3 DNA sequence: TGTGCCAGCAGCTCGGGCGGGGGGGTGGACAATGAGCAGTTCTTC. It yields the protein CASSSGGGVDNEQFF.

The CDR3 protein is CASTSGLENTQYF. The CDR3 region has the DNA TGTGCCAGCACCTCAGGACTAGAGAATACGCAGTATTTT. The rearrangement links TRBV12-3 or TRBV12-4 to TRBJ2-3; 7 bases line up with TRBD2. J gave up 7 bases and V 7 bases, and 8 bases lay outside the gene matches. This CDR3 spans 13 amino acids.

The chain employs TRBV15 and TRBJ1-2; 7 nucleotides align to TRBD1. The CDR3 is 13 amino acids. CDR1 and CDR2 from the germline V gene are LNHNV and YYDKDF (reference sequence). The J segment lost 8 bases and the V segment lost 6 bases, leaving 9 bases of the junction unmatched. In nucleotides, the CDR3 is TGTGCCACCAGGGGGGACAGTCTATCGGGCTACACCTTC. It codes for CATRGDSLSGYTF.

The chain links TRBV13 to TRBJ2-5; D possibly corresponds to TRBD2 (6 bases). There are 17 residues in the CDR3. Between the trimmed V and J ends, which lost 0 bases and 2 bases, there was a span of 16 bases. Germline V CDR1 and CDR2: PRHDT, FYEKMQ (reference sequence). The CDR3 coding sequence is TGTGCCAGCAGCTTAGGGCAGCGGAGGAGGGGTCAAGAGACCCAGTACTTC. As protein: CASSLGQRRRGQETQYF.

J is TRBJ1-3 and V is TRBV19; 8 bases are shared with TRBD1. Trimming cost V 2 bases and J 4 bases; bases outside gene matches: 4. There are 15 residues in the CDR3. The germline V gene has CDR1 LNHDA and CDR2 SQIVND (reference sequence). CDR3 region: CASSIQGAYGNTIYF. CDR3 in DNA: TGTGCCAGTAGTATACAGGGGGCGTACGGAAACACCATATATTTT.

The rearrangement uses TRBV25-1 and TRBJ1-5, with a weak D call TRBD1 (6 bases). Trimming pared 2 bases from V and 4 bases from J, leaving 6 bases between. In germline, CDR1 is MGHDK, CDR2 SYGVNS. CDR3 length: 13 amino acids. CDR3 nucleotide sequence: TGTGCCAGCAGTGAAACAGGGAATCAGCCCCAGCATTTT. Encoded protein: CASSETGNQPQHF.

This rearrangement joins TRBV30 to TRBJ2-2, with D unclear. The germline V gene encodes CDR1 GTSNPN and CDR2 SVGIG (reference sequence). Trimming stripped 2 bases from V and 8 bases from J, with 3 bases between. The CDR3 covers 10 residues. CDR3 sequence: CAWSLGELFF. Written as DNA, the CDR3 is TGTGCCTGGAGTCTAGGGGAGCTGTTTTTT.